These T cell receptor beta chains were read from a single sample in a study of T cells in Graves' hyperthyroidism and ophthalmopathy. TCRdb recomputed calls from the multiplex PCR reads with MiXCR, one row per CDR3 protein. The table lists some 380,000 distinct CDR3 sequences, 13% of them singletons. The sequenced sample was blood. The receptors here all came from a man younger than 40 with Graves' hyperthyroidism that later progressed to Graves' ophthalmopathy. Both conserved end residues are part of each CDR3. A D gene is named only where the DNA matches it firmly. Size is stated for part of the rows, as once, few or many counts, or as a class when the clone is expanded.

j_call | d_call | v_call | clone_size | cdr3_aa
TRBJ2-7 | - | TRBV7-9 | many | CASSSWDNYEQYF
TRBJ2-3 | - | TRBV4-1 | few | CASSQATIADTQYF
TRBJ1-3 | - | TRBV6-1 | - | CASRNPGFAGNTIYF
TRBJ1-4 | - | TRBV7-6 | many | CASSLAGTLSTNEKLFF
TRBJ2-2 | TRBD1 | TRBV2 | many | CASRTDRANAGELFF
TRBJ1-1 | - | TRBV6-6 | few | CASSYARAGNTEAFF
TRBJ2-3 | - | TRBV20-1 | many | CSARDGTRSSTDTQYF
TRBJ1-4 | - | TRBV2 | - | CASSEEEEGGIENEKLFF
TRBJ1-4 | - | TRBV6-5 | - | CASSYPLGGANEKLFF
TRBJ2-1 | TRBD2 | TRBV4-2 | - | CASSQDPLAGGHNEQFF
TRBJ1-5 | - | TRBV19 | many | CASSPRAGTNNQPQHF
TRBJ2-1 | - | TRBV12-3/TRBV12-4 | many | CASSSAGVAARSYNEQFF
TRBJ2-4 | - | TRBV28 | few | CASSPWAGAAKNIQYF
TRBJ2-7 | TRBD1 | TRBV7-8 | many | CASSLQTGAYEQYF
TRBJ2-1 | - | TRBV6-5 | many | CASSYSKGHEQFF
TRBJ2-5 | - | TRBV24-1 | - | CATSDRKEGGETQYF
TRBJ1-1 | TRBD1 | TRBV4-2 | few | CASSQGTGTGTEAFF
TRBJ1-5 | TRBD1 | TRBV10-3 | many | CAISVGQGAGQPQHF
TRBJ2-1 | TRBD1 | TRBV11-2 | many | CASSPDRVFGNEQFF
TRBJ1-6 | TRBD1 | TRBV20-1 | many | CSATLTGQGFAPLHF
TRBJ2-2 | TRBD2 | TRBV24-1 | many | CATSGPGGAGELFF
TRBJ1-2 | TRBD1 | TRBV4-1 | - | CASSQDGRGFGYTF
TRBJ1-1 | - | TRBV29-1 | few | CSADGQLNTEAFF
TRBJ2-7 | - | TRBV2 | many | CASRPSGAVSYEQYF
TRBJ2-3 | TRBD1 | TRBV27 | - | CASSMGQGPDTQYF
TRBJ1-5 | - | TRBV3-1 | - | CASSQGRQQPQHF
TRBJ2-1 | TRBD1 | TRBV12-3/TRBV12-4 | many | CASSRTGGLNEQFF
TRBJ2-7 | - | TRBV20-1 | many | CSAPGTKYEQYF
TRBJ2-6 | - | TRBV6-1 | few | CASSSRGAGGANVLTF
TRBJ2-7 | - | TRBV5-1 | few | CASRSTAGSYEQYF
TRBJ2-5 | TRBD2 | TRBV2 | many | CASSGGLAGGDQETQYF
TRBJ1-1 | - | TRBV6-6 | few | CASSYVTEEAFF
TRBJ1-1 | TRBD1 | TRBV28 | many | CASSPWTGARTESFF
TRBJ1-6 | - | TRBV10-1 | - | CASSESEGVDSPLHF
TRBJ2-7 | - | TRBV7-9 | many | CASSFRYEQYF
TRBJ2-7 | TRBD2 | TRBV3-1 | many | CASSLAGGPSGGQYF
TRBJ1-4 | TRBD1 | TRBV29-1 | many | CSANPGGSNEKLFF
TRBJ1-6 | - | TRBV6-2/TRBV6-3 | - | CASRSQGLSPLHF